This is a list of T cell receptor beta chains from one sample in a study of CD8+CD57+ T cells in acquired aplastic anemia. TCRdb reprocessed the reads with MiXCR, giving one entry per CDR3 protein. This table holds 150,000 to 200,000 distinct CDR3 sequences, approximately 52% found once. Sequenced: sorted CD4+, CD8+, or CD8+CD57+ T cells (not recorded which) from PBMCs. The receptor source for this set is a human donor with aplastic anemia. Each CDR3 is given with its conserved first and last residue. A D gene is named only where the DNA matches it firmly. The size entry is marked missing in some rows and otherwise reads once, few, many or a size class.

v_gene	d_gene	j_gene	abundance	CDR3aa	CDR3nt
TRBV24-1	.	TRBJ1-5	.	CATSDPPMSQPQHF	TGTGCCACCAGTGATCCACCGATGAGTCAGCCCCAGCATTTT
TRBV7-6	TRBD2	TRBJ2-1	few	CASSPGTSGGNEQFF	TGTGCCAGCAGCCCCGGGACTAGCGGGGGCAATGAGCAGTTCTTC
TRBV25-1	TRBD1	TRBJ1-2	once	CASDGQGGDYGYTF	TGTGCCAGCGACGGACAGGGGGGAGACTATGGCTACACCTTC
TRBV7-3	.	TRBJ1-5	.	CASSLSSDQPQHF	TGTGCCAGCAGCTTATCGTCGGATCAGCCCCAGCATTTT
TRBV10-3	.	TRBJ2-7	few	CATIGGRYEQYF	TGTGCCACCATCGGGGGGCGTTACGAGCAGTACTTC
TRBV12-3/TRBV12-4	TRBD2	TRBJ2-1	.	CASSPGLANEQFF	TGTGCCAGCAGTCCAGGACTAGCCAATGAGCAGTTCTTC
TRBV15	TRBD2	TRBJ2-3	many	CATSRQTSGSSTDTQYF	TGTGCCACCAGCAGGCAAACTAGCGGGAGTAGCACAGATACGCAGTATTTT
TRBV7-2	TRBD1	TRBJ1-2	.	CASSDRDSNYGYTF	TGTGCCAGCAGCGATAGGGACAGTAACTATGGCTACACCTTC
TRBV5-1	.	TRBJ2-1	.	CASSLALGPYNEQFF	TGCGCCAGCAGCTTGGCTCTAGGACCTTACAATGAGCAGTTCTTC
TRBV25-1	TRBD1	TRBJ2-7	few	CASSEAYRDRTYEQYF	TGTGCCAGCAGTGAAGCTTACCGGGACAGAACCTACGAGCAGTACTTC
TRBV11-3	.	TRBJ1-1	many	CASSLERGEAFF	TGTGCCAGCAGCTTAGAAAGGGGTGAAGCTTTCTTT
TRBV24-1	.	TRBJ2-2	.	CATSARGVSGELFF	TGTGCCACCAGTGCGCGAGGGGTCAGCGGGGAGCTGTTTTTT
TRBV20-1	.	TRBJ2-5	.	CSARPMGGKETQYF	TGCAGTGCTAGGCCTATGGGGGGCAAAGAGACCCAGTACTTC
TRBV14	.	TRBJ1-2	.	CASSPDTDYGYTF	TGTGCCAGCAGCCCTGACACGGACTATGGCTACACCTTC
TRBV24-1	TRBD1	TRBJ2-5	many	CATSDQDRVQETQYF	TGTGCCACCAGTGACCAAGACAGGGTCCAAGAGACCCAGTACTTC
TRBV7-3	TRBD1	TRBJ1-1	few	CASSPRTGGAAFF	TGTGCCAGCAGCCCCAGGACAGGGGGGGCAGCTTTCTTT
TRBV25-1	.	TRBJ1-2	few	CASSEEEWGTNYGYTF	TGTGCCAGCAGTGAAGAAGAGTGGGGAACCAACTATGGCTACACCTTC
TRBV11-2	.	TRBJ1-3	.	CASSASIGGDFSGNTIYF	TGTGCCAGCAGCGCTAGCATCGGGGGCGATTTTTCTGGCAACACCATATATTTT
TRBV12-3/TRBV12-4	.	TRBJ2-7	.	CASSLRVRAYEQYF	TGTGCCAGCAGTTTACGAGTCAGGGCGTACGAGCAGTACTTC
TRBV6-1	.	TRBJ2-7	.	CASSERSRGVYEQYF	TGTGCCAGCAGTGAGAGATCGAGGGGAGTCTACGAGCAGTACTTC
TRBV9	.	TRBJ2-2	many	CASSVGYVERELFF	TGTGCCAGCAGCGTAGGGTATGTAGAGAGGGAGCTGTTTTTT
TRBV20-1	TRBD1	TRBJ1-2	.	CSASRRDSVYGYTF	TGCAGTGCCAGCAGGCGGGACAGCGTCTATGGCTACACCTTC
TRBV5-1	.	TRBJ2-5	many	CASRLDTFLQETQYF	TGCGCCAGCAGATTGGACACTTTCCTACAAGAGACCCAGTACTTC
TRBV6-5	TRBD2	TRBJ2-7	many	CASSSGTSSPEQYF	TGTGCCAGCAGCTCCGGGACTAGCTCCCCCGAGCAGTACTTC
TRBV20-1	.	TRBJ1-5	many	CSASRGNSNQPQHF	TGCAGTGCTAGTCGAGGGAATAGCAATCAGCCCCAGCATTTT
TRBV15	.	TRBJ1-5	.	CATSRDLGNQPQHF	TGTGCCACCAGCAGAGATTTGGGCAATCAGCCCCAGCATTTT
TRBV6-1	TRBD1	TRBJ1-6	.	CASRTGGSSPLHF	TGTGCCAGCAGGACAGGGGGCTCTTCACCCCTCCACTTT
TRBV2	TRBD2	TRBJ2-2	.	CASKPTSGGAGELFF	TGTGCCAGCAAGCCCACTAGCGGGGGGGCCGGGGAGCTGTTTTTT
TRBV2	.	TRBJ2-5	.	CASRNPVGTQYF	TGTGCCAGCAGGAACCCGGTGGGGACCCAGTACTTC
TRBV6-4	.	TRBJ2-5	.	CASSEEPRETQYF	TGTGCCAGCAGTGAAGAGCCGAGGGAGACCCAGTACTTC
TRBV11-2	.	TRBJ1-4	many	CASSLDPRGNEKLFF	TGTGCCAGCAGCTTAGATCCCAGGGGAAATGAAAAACTGTTTTTT
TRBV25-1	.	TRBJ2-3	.	CASSVGLADTQYF	TGTGCCAGCAGTGTAGGGTTGGCAGATACGCAGTATTTT
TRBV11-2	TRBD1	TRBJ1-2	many	CASSSTGTGGSYGYTF	TGTGCCAGCAGCTCGACCGGGACAGGGGGTTCGTATGGCTACACCTTC
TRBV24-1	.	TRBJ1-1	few	CATSAAGKAFF	TGTGCCACCAGTGCGGCAGGGAAAGCTTTCTTT
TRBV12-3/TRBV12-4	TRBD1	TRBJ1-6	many	CASSLGQGPNSPLHF	TGTGCCAGCAGTCTGGGACAGGGGCCAAATTCACCCCTCCACTTT
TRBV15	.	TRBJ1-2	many	CATSRDVTVLNYGYTF	TGTGCCACCAGCAGAGATGTGACAGTCTTAAACTATGGCTACACCTTC
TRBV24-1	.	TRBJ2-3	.	CATSVGAGGTDTQYF	TGTGCCACCAGTGTTGGGGCAGGGGGCACAGATACGCAGTATTTT
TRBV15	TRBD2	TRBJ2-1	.	CATSSDQWGGRQFF	TGTGCCACCAGCAGTGACCAGTGGGGGGGGAGGCAGTTCTTC
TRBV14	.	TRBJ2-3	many	CASSHGGGTDTQYF	TGTGCCAGCAGTCACGGCGGGGGCACAGATACGCAGTATTTT
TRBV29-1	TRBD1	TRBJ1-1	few	CSVTGGGRGWTEAFF	TGCAGCGTAACAGGGGGCGGTCGGGGCTGGACTGAAGCTTTCTTT
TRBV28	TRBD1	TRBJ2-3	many	CASRPTGGSTDTQYF	TGTGCCAGCAGACCTACAGGGGGTAGCACAGATACGCAGTATTTT
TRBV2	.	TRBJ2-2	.	CASCRVVGELFF	TGTGCCAGCTGCAGGGTGGTCGGGGAGCTGTTTTTT
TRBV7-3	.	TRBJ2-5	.	CASGGSVETQYF	TGTGCCAGCGGAGGAAGTGTAGAGACCCAGTACTTC
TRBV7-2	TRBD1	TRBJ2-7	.	CASSSSGQGTYEQYF	TGTGCCAGCAGCTCATCCGGACAGGGCACCTACGAGCAGTACTTC
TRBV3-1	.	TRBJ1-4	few	CASSQVGEKLFF	TGTGCCAGCAGCCAAGTGGGGGAAAAACTGTTTTTT
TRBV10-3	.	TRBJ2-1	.	CAISAPSNEQFF	TGTGCCATCAGTGCCCCTAGCAATGAGCAGTTCTTC
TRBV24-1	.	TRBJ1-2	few	CATSDQDKSGYTF	TGTGCCACCAGTGACCAGGACAAATCTGGCTACACCTTC
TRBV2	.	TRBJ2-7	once	CASSSRGPEEQYF	TGTGCCAGCAGCTCCCGAGGCCCCGAAGAGCAGTACTTC
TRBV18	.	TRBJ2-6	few	CASSHRETLAGANVLTF	TGTGCCAGCTCACACAGGGAGACACTGGCTGGGGCCAACGTCCTGACTTTC
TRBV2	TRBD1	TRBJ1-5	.	CASRTGTGSNQPQHF	TGTGCCAGCAGAACCGGGACAGGTAGCAATCAGCCCCAGCATTTT
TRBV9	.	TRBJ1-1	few	CASSADMNTEAFF	TGTGCCAGCAGCGCAGACATGAACACTGAAGCTTTCTTT
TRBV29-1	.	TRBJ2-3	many	CSVEPSTDTQYF	TGCAGCGTTGAACCTAGCACAGATACGCAGTATTTT
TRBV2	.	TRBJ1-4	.	CASSERRGPNEKLFF	TGTGCCAGCAGTGAACGGCGGGGGCCTAATGAAAAACTGTTTTTT
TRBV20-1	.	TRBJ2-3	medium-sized	CSKGPSTQYF	TGCAGTAAGGGGCCTTCTACGCAGTATTTT
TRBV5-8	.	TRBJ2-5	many	CASSWRGQETQYF	TGTGCCAGCAGCTGGAGGGGGCAAGAGACCCAGTACTTC
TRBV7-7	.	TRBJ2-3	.	CASSKGPTDTQYF	TGTGCCAGCAGCAAGGGACCTACAGATACGCAGTATTTT
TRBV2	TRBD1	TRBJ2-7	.	CASSLLQGAGYEQYF	TGTGCCAGCAGTCTTTTACAGGGGGCAGGGTACGAGCAGTACTTC
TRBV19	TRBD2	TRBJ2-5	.	CASSPAGAGETQYF	TGTGCCAGTAGCCCAGCGGGGGCGGGAGAGACCCAGTACTTC
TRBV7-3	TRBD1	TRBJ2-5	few	CASSFTGTAKETQYF	TGTGCCAGCAGTTTTACCGGGACAGCTAAAGAGACCCAGTACTTC
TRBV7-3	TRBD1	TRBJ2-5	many	CASSPRTGGQRETQYF	TGTGCCAGCAGCCCAAGAACAGGGGGGCAGCGGGAGACCCAGTACTTC